This T cell receptor beta chain was captured by sequencing in a study of OX40 agonist ivuxolimab in advanced cancers. In terms of the full investigation: The costimulatory receptor OX40 (CD134) was targeted by ivuxolimab, a fully human IgG2 agonistic monoclonal antibody. The point of sequencing TCRbeta in the periphery was to test whether ivuxolimab changed TCR sequence diversity and drove clonal T-cell expansion. Among the roughly 52 dose-escalation patients, about 19 had hepatocellular carcinoma, around 15 melanoma, 9 renal cell carcinoma and 9 head and neck cancer. Prior anti-PD-1, anti-PD-L1 or anti-CTLA-4 therapy was permitted, and checkpoint inhibitors had been received by less than 45% of dose-escalation patients. Partial responses occurred in three dose-escalation patients: two with cutaneous melanoma and one with hepatocellular carcinoma. The paper describes the monotherapy dose-escalation part (N of about 47 patients) of the phase I trial of ivuxolimab. A male proportion of around 83% and a mean age of roughly 55 years, ranging from about 23 to 90, were recorded for the dose-escalation cohort. Intravenous ivuxolimab was administered to patients every 2 weeks at six dose levels: 0.01, 0.1, 0.3, 1.5, 3 and 10 mg/kg. Broad study findings and their caveats: Low levels of normalized T-cell clonal expansion were also shown by some nonresponding patients. At doses of 0.1 to 3.0 mg/kg, clonal expansion of both CD4+ and CD8+ blood T cells was observed from baseline to week 6. After ivuxolimab, more expanded clones were found on average in CD8+ T cells than in CD4+ T cells. In partial responders in the 0.1-3.0 mg/kg groups, normalized peripheral clonal expansion was found to be among the lowest, especially among CD8+ T cells. The antigen specificity of the peripheral T cells that underwent clonal expansion was not determined.

This clone came up once. Its cognate antigen has yet to be identified. No much larger clone exists at a distance of one base, and base qualities are not known. Patients with autoimmune disease history or receiving systemic immunosuppression were excluded from the trial. Peripheral blood for TCR sequencing was drawn from every dose cohort at baseline, at cycle 4 day 1 and at cycle 7 day 1. Samples were obtained from an open-label, multicenter, first-in-human phase I dose-escalation trial of ivuxolimab. The trial enrolled adults with locally advanced or metastatic head and neck squamous cell, hepatocellular, melanoma or renal cell carcinoma. Before TCR sequencing, CD4+ T cells and CD8+ T cells were sorted from peripheral blood as separate populations. For sequencing of the TCRbeta CDR3 region, genomic DNA was extracted from the sorted cells. The immunoSEQ Assay was used for sequencing of TCRbeta CDR3 regions. TCRdb took this table from immuneACCESS and kept in-frame rearrangements with V and J called. Such tables lack part of the clones; where checked against another copy, unresolved V genes explain under half of the gap, and the rest is unexplained. This sample gives 55,000 to 75,000 clones in total; around four fifths of them show up just once. The top ten constitute almost 6% of the sample.

From the cysteine through the phenylalanine, the CDR3 covers 13 amino acids. The kept DNA is CDR3 alone, 39 bases in frame from the first base. V loses 8 bases of germline sequence and J loses 7 bases, and the interval between the two ends is 17 bases. Looking up the germline V gene yields CDR1 MGHDK and CDR2 SYGVNS. Sequenced material: CD4+ or CD8+ T cells sorted from blood, taken in a trial of the OX40 agonist ivuxolimab. The TCR originated in an adult with an advanced solid tumor such as melanoma, head and neck, liver or kidney cancer. The chain is assembled from TRBV25-1 and TRBJ1-2; the D gene is perhaps TRBD1, on 5 matching bases. The nucleotide sequence is TGTGCCAGCTTTGGGGGTAGTTCGGCTGGCTACACCTTC. Protein translation: CASFGGSSAGYTF.